Listed below are T cell receptor beta chains from one sample, sequenced in a study of blood T cell repertoires in COVID-19. Some clones are missing from TCRdb's copy, which holds only in-frame ones; the method was immunoSEQ multiplex PCR. The sample has some 80,000 clones, under 85% seen once; the top ten hold around 9%. Sequenced material: peripheral blood. These receptors came from a human donor in a cohort sampled during active COVID-19. The CDR3 runs from the conserved cysteine through the conserved F or W. The D gene is left open where the match is weak. Size values are once, few and many counts, or a class for expanded clones, and some rows have none.

DNA: TGTGCCAGCTCACCATCCCAGGGGGCCGGTTCACCCCTCCACTTT
CDR3: CASSPSQGAGSPLHF
D: TRBD1
V: TRBV18
size: .
J: TRBJ1-6

DNA: TGTGCCAGCAGGCGACAGGGTCCGGACACTGAAGCTTTCTTT
CDR3: CASRRQGPDTEAFF
D: TRBD1
V: TRBV6-5
size: once
J: TRBJ1-1

DNA: TGTGCCAGCAGCCTACAGACAGGGGTTAGGGACAATCAGCCCCAGCATTTT
CDR3: CASSLQTGVRDNQPQHF
D: TRBD1
V: TRBV2
size: .
J: TRBJ1-5

DNA: TGTGCCAGCAGCTTTCCTACAGGGAACTATGGCTACACCTTC
CDR3: CASSFPTGNYGYTF
D: .
V: TRBV5-4
size: once
J: TRBJ1-2

DNA: TGTGCCAGCAGTCCCGGGACAGGGCGCGGAATGTTC
CDR3: CASSPGTGRGMF
D: TRBD1
V: TRBV12-3/TRBV12-4
size: .
J: TRBJ2-7

DNA: TGTGCCAGCAGCCAAGAAGGGAGAACCGGGGAGCTGTTTTTT
CDR3: CASSQEGRTGELFF
D: .
V: TRBV3-1/TRBV3-2
size: few
J: TRBJ2-2

DNA: TGTGCCAGCAGCCCCCAGGAGGGCTCCTACAATGAGCAGTTCTTC
CDR3: CASSPQEGSYNEQFF
D: .
V: TRBV7-9
size: .
J: TRBJ2-1

DNA: TGTGCCAGCACCCTCGAACCGGGACTCCGTTGGGGGTTCTTC
CDR3: CASTLEPGLRWGFF
D: .
V: TRBV6-5
size: .
J: TRBJ2-1

DNA: TGTGCCAGCAGTGAAGGCCAAAGGGGAGAGACCCAGTACTTC
CDR3: CASSEGQRGETQYF
D: .
V: TRBV25-1
size: .
J: TRBJ2-5

DNA: TGTGCCAGCAGTCGGACAGGGGCGAGTCAGCCCCAGCATTTT
CDR3: CASSRTGASQPQHF
D: TRBD1
V: TRBV28
size: .
J: TRBJ1-5